Presented here are 18 T cell receptor beta chains from one specimen sequenced in a study of T cell changes during pregnancy in multiple sclerosis. Clones were sequenced by immunoSEQ multiplex PCR, and TCRdb holds only the in-frame ones, with some missing. This sample has tens of thousands of clones, with 94% found just once. The sample was peripheral blood, taken in the third trimester of pregnancy. These receptors originate from a female donor with multiple sclerosis, enrolled in a pregnancy study.

J is TRBJ2-7 and V is TRBV7-9; 7 bases are a match to TRBD2. CDR3 length: 15 amino acids. The germline V gene encodes CDR1 SEHNR and CDR2 FQNEAQ (reference sequence). Trimming cost V 1 base and J 4 bases; bases outside gene matches: 7. The CDR3 here is CASSLGRTSLYEQYF. The CDR3 region has the DNA TGTGCCAGCAGCTTAGGTCGGACTAGTCTATACGAGCAGTACTTC. Combining the CDR3 with reference TRBV7-9 and TRBJ2-7 gives the whole variable domain DTGVSQNPRHKITKRGQNVTFRCDPISEHNRLYWYRQTLGQGPEFLTYFQNEAQLEKSRLLSDRFSAERPKGSFSTLEIQRTEQGDSAMYLCASSLGRTSLYEQYFGPGTRLTVT.

This clone has only one observation. The rearrangement joins TRBV27 to TRBJ2-3, with TRBD2 matching 15 bases. The germline V gene encodes CDR1 MNHEY and CDR2 SMNVEV (reference sequence). The CDR3 spans 18 residues. Trimming removed 1 base from V and 5 bases from J; junction bases left unmatched: 7. The DNA of the CDR3 is TGTGCCAGCAGTTTATTCCCGCGGGGACTAGCGGGAGGAGATACGCAGTATTTT. Its translation: CASSLFPRGLAGGDTQYF.

The chain couples TRBV7-3 to TRBJ1-2, with a tentative D call TRBD1 (5 bases). Trimming stripped 5 bases from V and 5 bases from J, with 24 bases between. This CDR3 is built from 17 residues. Germline V gene data show CDR1 as SGHTA and CDR2 as FQGTGA. CDR3 loop: CASSPPRERNRGYGYTF. The CDR3 DNA is TGTGCCAGCAGCCCCCCCCGGGAGAGGAATCGGGGGTATGGCTACACCTTC.

This chain joins TRBV28 and TRBJ2-7, with 12 bases that match TRBD1. The CDR3 has 14 residues. Per the germline V gene, CDR1 is MDHEN and CDR2 is SYDVKM. The J segment lost 5 bases and the V segment lost 4 bases, leaving 3 bases of the junction unmatched. CDR3 in DNA: TGTGCCAGCAGTTGGGACAGGGGGCAGGACGAGCAGTACTTC. Translated, it gives CASSWDRGQDEQYF.

The V and J genes are TRBV13 and TRBJ2-7; the D gene is possibly TRBD2 (5 bases). Per the germline V gene, CDR1 is PRHDT and CDR2 is FYEKMQ (reference sequence). V lost 4 bases, J lost 1 base, and 8 bases lay in between. The CDR3 totals 13 residues. The CDR3 loop is CASSSPGSYEQYF. The DNA of the CDR3 is TGTGCCAGCAGCTCACCGGGATCCTACGAGCAGTACTTC. Looking up the rest from reference TRBV13 and TRBJ2-7 gives the full variable domain: AAGVIQSPRHLIKEKRETATLKCYPIPRHDTVYWYQQGPGQDPQFLISFYEKMQSDKGSIPDRFSAQQFSDYHSELNMSSLELGDSALYFCASSSPGSYEQYFGPGTRLTVT.

CDR3 residues: CASSPRGGEGAEAFF. CDR3 sequence (DNA): TGTGCCAGCAGCCCGCGGGGGGGCGAAGGGGCCGAAGCTTTCTTT. This chain joins TRBV9 and TRBJ1-1, with D possibly matching TRBD1 (6 bases). Germline loops: CDR1 SGDLS, CDR2 YYNGEE. This CDR3 has 15 amino acids. V lost 4 bases, J lost 8 bases, and 21 bases lay in between.

The chain links TRBV6-1 to TRBJ2-1, with 14 positions matching TRBD2. With V trimmed by 6 bases and J by 6 bases, 1 base remained unmatched. The CDR3 consists of 14 residues. Looked up from germline, CDR1 is MNHNS and CDR2 is SASEGT. For the CDR3, the DNA is TGTGCCAGCAGAGGGACTAGCGGGGGCAATGAGCAGTTCTTC. Translating it yields CASRGTSGGNEQFF.

V usage is TRBV6-1 and J usage is TRBJ1-2; D ambiguous. CDR1 is MNHNS and CDR2 is SASEGT in the germline V gene. CDR3 length: 16 residues. Trimming pared 0 bases from V and 6 bases from J, leaving 17 bases between. This CDR3 reads CASSEALIIGGDGYTF. As DNA, the CDR3 is TGTGCCAGCAGTGAAGCGTTAATCATCGGCGGGGATGGCTACACCTTC.

The table lists this clone with a count of one. V is TRBV5-4 and J is TRBJ1-1; no clear D gene. Germline V gene data show CDR1 as SGHNT and CDR2 as YYREEE (reference sequence). The CDR3 sequence is 11 residues long. The V gene lost 4 bases and the J gene lost 5 bases, with 6 bases spanning the gap. CDR3 residues: CASSRGTEAFF. The CDR3 nucleotides are TGTGCCAGCAGCCGGGGAACTGAAGCTTTCTTT.

J is TRBJ1-1 and V is TRBV4-3; 7 bases map to TRBD1. This CDR3 has 15 amino acids. With 2 bases clipped from V and 2 bases from J, the junction kept 5 bases outside the gene matches. Germline V CDR1 and CDR2: LGHNA, YSLEER. For the CDR3, the DNA is TGCGCCAGCAGCCAAACCCAGGGGGTTAACACTGAAGCTTTCTTT. Translation: CASSQTQGVNTEAFF.

The chain joins TRBV7-9 to TRBJ2-2; the match to TRBD1 covers 11 bases. This CDR3 contains 15 residues. CDR1 and CDR2 (germline): SEHNR, FQNEAQ (reference sequence). V trimming: 6 bases; J trimming: 6 bases; junction bases outside the gene matches: 6. The CDR3 bases are TGTGCCAGCAGGCGTGGACAGGGGGCGGCCGGGGAGCTGTTTTTT. Translated: CASRRGQGAAGELFF.

The chain couples TRBV7-6 to TRBJ1-5; the D gene is possibly TRBD1 (6 bases). This CDR3 region has 14 residues. V was cut by 1 base and J by 4 bases, with 8 bases left in between. CDR1 SGHVS and CDR2 FNYEAQ come from the germline V gene. In DNA form, the CDR3 reads TGTGCCAGCAGCTTAGGGCAGGGGAATCAGCCCCAGCATTTT. Translation: CASSLGQGNQPQHF.

V usage is TRBV7-8 and J usage is TRBJ1-2, with 8 nucleotides matching TRBD1. Germline V CDR1 and CDR2: SGHVS, FQNEAQ. Trimming cost V 6 bases and J 5 bases; bases outside gene matches: 5. The CDR3 runs to 13 residues. The CDR3, as DNA: TGTGCCAGCAGGAGACGGACAGGGTATGGCTACACCTTC. Translated, it gives CASRRRTGYGYTF.

J is TRBJ2-1 and V is TRBV6-5; maybe TRBD2 (6 bases). Trimming took off 4 bases at V and 10 bases at J, with 23 bases between the two ends. This CDR3 contains 16 residues. CDR1 is MNHEY and CDR2 is SVGAGI in the germline V gene. The CDR3: CASSFKAGDSPLEQFF. Here the CDR3 DNA reads TGTGCCAGCAGTTTCAAGGCCGGGGACTCCCCCTTGGAGCAGTTCTTC.

The rearrangement links TRBV19 to TRBJ2-1; TRBD1 matches at 8 bases. Trimming took 5 bases from V and 2 from J; bases not matched to a gene: 5. The germline V gene encodes CDR1 LNHDA and CDR2 SQIVND (reference sequence). The CDR3 loop spans 15 amino acids. The chain's CDR3 is CASSPDRGPYNEQFF. The CDR3 bases are TGTGCCAGTAGTCCAGACAGGGGTCCCTACAATGAGCAGTTCTTC.

This rearrangement joins TRBV5-4 to TRBJ2-3; a possible D gene is TRBD1 (6 bases). This CDR3 comprises 16 residues. Looked up from germline, CDR1 is SGHNT and CDR2 is YYREEE (reference sequence). Trimming removed 0 bases at V and 2 bases at J, with 13 bases between. Written as DNA, the CDR3 is TGTGCCAGCAGCTTGGGGGCAGGGGCCCTCACAGATACGCAGTATTTT. Protein: CASSLGAGALTDTQYF.

The V and J genes are TRBV28 and TRBJ2-4; 7 bases are a match to TRBD1. Trimming removed 3 bases from V and 7 bases from J; junction bases left unmatched: 6. Germline V gene lookup returns CDR1 MDHEN and CDR2 SYDVKM. The length of the CDR3 is 14 residues. The CDR3 is CASSFLGQMNIQYF. CDR3 sequence (DNA): TGTGCCAGCAGTTTCCTGGGACAGATGAACATTCAGTACTTC. Drawing the rest from reference TRBV28 and TRBJ2-4, the complete variable domain is DVKVTQSSRYLVKRTGEKVFLECVQDMDHENMFWYRQDPGLGLRLIYFSYDVKMKEKGDIPEGYSVSREKKERFSLILESASTNQTSMYLCASSFLGQMNIQYFGAGTRLSVL.

This clone was picked up one time. This sequence joins TRBV7-2 and TRBJ2-2; unclear D gene. The CDR3 is made up of 14 amino acids. Trimming shortened V by 4 bases and J by 6 bases, and 12 bases separated the two germline ends. Germline-derived CDR1 and CDR2 are SGHTA and FQGNSA. This CDR3 is CASSSDFRSGELFF. The CDR3 DNA is TGTGCCAGCAGCTCCGACTTCCGCTCCGGGGAGCTGTTTTTT.